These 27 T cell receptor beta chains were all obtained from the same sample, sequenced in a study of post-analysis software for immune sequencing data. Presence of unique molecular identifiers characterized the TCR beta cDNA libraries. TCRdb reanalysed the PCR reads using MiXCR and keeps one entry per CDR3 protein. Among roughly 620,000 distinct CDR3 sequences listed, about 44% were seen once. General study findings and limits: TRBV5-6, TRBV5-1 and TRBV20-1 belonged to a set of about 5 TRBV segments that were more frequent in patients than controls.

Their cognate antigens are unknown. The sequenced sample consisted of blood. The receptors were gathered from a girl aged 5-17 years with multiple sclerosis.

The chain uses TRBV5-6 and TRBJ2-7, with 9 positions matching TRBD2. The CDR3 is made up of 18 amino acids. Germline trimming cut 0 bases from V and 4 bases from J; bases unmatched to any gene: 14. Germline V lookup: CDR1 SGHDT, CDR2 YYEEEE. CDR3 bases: TGTGCCAGCAGCTTGGCACGGCCAGGCCGCGGGAGGGGGTACGAGCAGTACTTC. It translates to CASSLARPGRGRGYEQYF.

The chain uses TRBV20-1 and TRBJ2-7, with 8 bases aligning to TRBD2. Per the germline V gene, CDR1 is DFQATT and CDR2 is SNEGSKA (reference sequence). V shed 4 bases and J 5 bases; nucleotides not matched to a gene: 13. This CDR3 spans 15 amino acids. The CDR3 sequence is CSATGPAGVLNEQYF. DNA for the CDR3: TGCAGTGCTACGGGGCCAGCGGGGGTGCTGAACGAGCAGTACTTC.

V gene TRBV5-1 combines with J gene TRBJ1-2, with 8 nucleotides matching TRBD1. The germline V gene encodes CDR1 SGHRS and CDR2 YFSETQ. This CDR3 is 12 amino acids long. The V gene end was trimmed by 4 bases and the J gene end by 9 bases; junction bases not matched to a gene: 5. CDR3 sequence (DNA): TGCGCCAGCAGCGGGGACAGGCTGAGCTACACCTTC. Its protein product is CASSGDRLSYTF.

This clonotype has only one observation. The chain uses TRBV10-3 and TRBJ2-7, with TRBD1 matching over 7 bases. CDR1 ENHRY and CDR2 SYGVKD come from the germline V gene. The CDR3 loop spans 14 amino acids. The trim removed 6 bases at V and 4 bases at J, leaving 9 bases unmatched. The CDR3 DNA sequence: TGTGCCATCAGACCGGGACAGAACGAGTACGAGCAGTACTTC. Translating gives CAIRPGQNEYEQYF.

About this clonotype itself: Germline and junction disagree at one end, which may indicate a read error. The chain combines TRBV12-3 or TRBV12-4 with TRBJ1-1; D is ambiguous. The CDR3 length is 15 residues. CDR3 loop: CAGSEGYGRNTEAFF. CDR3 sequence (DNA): TGTGCCGGCAGTGAAGGGTACGGACGAAACACTGAAGCTTTCTTT.

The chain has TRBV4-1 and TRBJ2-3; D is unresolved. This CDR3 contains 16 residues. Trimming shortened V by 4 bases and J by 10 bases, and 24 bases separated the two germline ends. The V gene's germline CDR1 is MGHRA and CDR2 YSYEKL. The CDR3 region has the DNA TGCGCCAGCAGCCTTGGGCGGAGTTGGGCCATGGACGCGCAGTATTTT. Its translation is CASSLGRSWAMDAQYF.

DNA of the CDR3: TGTGCCACCAGCGCAACAGGGCCCACCTACGAGCAGTACTTC. It codes for CATSATGPTYEQYF. The chain links TRBV24-1 to TRBJ2-7; tentative D call: TRBD1 (6 bases). Between the trimmed V and J ends, which lost 7 bases and 2 bases, there was a span of 14 bases. CDR1 KGHDR and CDR2 SFDVKD come from the germline V gene. The CDR3 length is 14 residues.

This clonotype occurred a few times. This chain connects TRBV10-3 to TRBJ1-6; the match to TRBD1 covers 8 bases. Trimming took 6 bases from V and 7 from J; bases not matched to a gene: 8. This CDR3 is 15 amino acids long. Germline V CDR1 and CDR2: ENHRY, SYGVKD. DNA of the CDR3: TGTGCCATCAGCGAAGGAGGGACAGGCAATTCACCCCTCCACTTT. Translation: CAISEGGTGNSPLHF.

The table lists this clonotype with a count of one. CDR3 DNA sequence: TGTGCCAGCAGCTCCCACCCGGGACAGGTTGTCGACGAGCAGTACTTC. Translation gives CASSSHPGQVVDEQYF. The chain combines TRBV7-8 with TRBJ2-4; 8 bases are a match to TRBD1. The last part of the DNA fits TRBJ2-7 better; the J call may be wrong. Germline assignment: CDR1 SGHVS and CDR2 FQNEAQ. The CDR3 spans 16 residues.

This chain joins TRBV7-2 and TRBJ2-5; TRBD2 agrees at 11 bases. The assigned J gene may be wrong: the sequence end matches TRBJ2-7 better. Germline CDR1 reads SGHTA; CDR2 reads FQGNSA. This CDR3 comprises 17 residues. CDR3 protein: CASSKRLAGPSSYEQYF. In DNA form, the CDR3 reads TGTGCCAGCAGCAAAAGACTAGCGGGACCCTCAAGCTACGAGCAGTACTTC.

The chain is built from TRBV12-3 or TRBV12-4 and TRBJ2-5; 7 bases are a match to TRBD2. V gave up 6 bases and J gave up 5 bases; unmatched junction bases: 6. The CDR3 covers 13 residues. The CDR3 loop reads CASSQAGRETQYF. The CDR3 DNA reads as TGTGCCAGCAGCCAGGCCGGGAGGGAGACCCAGTACTTC.

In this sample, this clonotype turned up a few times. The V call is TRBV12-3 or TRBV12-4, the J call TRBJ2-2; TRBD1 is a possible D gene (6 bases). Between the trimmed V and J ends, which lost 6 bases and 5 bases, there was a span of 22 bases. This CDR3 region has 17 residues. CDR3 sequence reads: CASSSGTKGVGTGELFF. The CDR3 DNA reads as TGTGCCAGCAGCTCCGGGACGAAGGGGGTTGGAACCGGGGAGCTGTTTTTT.

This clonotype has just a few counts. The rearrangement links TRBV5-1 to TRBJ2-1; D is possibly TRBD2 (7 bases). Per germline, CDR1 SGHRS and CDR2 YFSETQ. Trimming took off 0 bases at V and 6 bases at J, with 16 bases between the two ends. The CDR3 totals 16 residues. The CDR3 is CASSLVAGAGGNEQFF. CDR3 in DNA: TGCGCCAGCAGCTTGGTGGCGGGGGCCGGTGGCAATGAGCAGTTCTTC.

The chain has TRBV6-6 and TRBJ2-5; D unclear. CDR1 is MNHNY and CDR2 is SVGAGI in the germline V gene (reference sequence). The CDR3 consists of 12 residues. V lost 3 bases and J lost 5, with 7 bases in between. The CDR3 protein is CASSYGYETQYF. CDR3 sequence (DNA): TGTGCCAGCAGTTATGGATACGAGACCCAGTACTTC.

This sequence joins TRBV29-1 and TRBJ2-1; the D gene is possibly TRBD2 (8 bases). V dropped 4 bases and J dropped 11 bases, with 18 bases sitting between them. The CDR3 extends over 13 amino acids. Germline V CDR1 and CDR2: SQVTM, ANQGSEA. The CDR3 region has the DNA TGCAGCGTTGGAGGGACTAGGGGGCTAAAGCAGTTCTTC. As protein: CSVGGTRGLKQFF.

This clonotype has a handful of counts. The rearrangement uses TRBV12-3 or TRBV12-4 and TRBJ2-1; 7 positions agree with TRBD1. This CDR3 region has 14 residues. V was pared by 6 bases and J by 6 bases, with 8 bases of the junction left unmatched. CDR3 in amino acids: CASRTGTVFNEQFF. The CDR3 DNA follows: TGTGCCAGCAGGACAGGGACGGTTTTCAATGAGCAGTTCTTC.

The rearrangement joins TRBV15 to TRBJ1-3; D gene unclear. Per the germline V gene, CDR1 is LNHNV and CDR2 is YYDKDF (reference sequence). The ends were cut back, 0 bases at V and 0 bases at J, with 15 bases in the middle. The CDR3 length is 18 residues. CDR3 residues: CATSRDLRRASSGNTIYF. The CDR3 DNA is TGTGCCACCAGCAGAGATCTGCGGCGGGCAAGCTCTGGAAACACCATATATTTT.

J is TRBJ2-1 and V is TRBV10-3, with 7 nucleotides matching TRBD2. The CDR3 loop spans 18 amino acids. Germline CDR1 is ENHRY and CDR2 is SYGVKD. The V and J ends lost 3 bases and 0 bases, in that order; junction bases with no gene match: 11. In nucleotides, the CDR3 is TGTGCCATCAGTGATGTGGGACTAAGCCGAAGCTCCTACAATGAGCAGTTCTTC. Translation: CAISDVGLSRSSYNEQFF.

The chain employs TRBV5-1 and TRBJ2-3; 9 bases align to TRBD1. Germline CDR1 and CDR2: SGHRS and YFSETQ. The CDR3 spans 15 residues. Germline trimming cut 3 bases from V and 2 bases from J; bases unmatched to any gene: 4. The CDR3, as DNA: TGCGCCAGCAGCTGGGGACAGGGACCCACAGATACGCAGTATTTT. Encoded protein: CASSWGQGPTDTQYF.

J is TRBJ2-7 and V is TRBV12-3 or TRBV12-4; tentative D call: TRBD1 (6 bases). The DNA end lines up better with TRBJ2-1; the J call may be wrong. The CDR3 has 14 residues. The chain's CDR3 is CASSLEPGANEQFF. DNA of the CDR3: TGTGCCAGCAGTTTAGAGCCAGGGGCCAATGAGCAGTTCTTC.

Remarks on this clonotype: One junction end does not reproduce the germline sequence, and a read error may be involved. The CDR3 coding sequence is TGTGCCAGCAGTGGGACGGCAGATACGGAGTATTTT. This translates into CASSGTADTEYF. J is TRBJ2-3 and V is TRBV12-3 or TRBV12-4, with D tentatively TRBD1 or TRBD2 (5 bases each). The CDR3 consists of 12 residues.

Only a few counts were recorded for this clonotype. The CDR3 sequence: CASSRGTRSYEQYF. Written as DNA, the CDR3 is TGTGCCAGCAGTCGCGGGACGCGGTCGTACGAGCAGTACTTC. The chain couples TRBV12-3 or TRBV12-4 to TRBJ2-7, with a weak D call TRBD2 (6 bases). V gave up 5 bases and J gave up 4 bases, with 15 bases separating them. The CDR3 has 14 amino acids.

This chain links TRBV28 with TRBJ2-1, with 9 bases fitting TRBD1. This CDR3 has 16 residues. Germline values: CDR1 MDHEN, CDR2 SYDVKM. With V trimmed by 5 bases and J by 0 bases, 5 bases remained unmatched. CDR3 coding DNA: TGTGCCAGCAGTACCCCGGGACAGGGCTCCTACAATGAGCAGTTCTTC. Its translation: CASSTPGQGSYNEQFF.

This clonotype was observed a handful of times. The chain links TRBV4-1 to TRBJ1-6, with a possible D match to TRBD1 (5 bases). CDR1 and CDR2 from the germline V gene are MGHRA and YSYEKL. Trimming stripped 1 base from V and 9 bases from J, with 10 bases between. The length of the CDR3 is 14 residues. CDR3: CASSQVHQGSPLHF. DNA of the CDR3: TGCGCCAGCAGCCAAGTCCACCAGGGTTCACCCCTCCACTTT.

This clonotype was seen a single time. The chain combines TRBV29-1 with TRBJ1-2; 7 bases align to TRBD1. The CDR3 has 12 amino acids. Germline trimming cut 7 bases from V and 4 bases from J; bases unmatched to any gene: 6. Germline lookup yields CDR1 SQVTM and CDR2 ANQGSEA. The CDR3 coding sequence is TGCAGCGGCGGGGACAGCAGCTATGGCTACACCTTC. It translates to CSGGDSSYGYTF.

The CDR3 is CASSLTGQEGHEQYF. DNA of the CDR3: TGCGCCAGCAGTCTGACGGGACAGGAGGGGCACGAGCAGTACTTC. The V and J genes are TRBV4-1 and TRBJ2-7; 8 bases agree with TRBD1. The CDR3 contains 15 residues. In germline, CDR1 is MGHRA, CDR2 YSYEKL. Losses at the gene ends were 6 bases for V and 5 bases for J; bases not matched to a gene: 12.

CDR3 nucleotide sequence: TGTGCCAGCAGTTACTGGGCCCCACAGGTAACCTACGAGCAGTACTTC. Encoded protein: CASSYWAPQVTYEQYF. This rearrangement joins TRBV6-2 or TRBV6-3 to TRBJ2-7; D might be TRBD1 (5 bases). CDR3 size: 16 residues. V lost 1 base to trimming and J lost 2 bases, with 15 bases between them. CDR1 MNHEY and CDR2 SVGEGT come from the germline V gene.